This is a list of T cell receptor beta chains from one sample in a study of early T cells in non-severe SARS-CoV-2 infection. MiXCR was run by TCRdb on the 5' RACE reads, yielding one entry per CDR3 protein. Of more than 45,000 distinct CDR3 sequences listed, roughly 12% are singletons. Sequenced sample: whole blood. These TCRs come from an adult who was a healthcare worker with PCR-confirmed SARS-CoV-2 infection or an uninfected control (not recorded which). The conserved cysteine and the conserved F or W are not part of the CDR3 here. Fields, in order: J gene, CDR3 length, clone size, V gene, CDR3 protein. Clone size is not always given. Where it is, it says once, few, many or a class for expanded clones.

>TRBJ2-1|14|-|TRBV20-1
SIQGGTGSSYNEQF
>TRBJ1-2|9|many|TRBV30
ARRTGDGYT
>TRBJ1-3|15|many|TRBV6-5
ASSYSAGASSGNTIY
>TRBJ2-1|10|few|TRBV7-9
ASSPTGLWQF
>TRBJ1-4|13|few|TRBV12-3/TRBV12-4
ASSPSKMANEKLF
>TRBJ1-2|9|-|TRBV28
ASSTGHGYT
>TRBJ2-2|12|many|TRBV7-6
ASSLTENTGELF
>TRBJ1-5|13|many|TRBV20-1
SAITGVSSNQPQH
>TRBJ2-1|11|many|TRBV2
ASNGQGYNEQF
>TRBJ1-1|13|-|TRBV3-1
ASSQDLRVNTEAF
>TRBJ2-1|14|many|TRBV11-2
ASRFFGLAGSDEQF
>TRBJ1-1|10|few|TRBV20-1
SARGGNTEAF
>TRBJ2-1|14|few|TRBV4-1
ASSQGGGKTYNEQF
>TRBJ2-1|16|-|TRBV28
ASSPHELADSPYNEQF
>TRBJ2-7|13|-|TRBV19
ASSIGGGETYEQY